Listed below are T cell receptor beta chains from one sample, sequenced in a study of T-cell memory formation after mild COVID-19. TCRdb passed the 5' RACE reads through MiXCR, listing each CDR3 protein once. The repertoire has about 84,000 distinct CDR3 sequences, about 15% of them found once; the top ten carry 30% to 35%. Sequenced input: PBMCs or a T cell subset sorted from them (not recorded which). These TCRs come from an adult woman who had mild COVID-19 (a few samples of this study predate the infection). Cell type and time point are not known. Each CDR3 is given with its conserved first and last residue. D genes are given only for firm matches. Part of the rows lack a size; the others show once, few, many or a class for expanded clones.

V gene: TRBV6-2/TRBV6-3
D gene: TRBD1
J gene: TRBJ1-2
clone size: .
CDR3 protein: CASSYPGQIYGYTF
CDR3 DNA: TGTGCCAGCAGTTACCCGGGACAGATCTATGGCTACACCTTC

V gene: TRBV4-2
D gene: .
J gene: TRBJ2-3
clone size: few
CDR3 protein: CASSQDLEEDTQYF
CDR3 DNA: TGTGCCAGCAGCCAAGATTTAGAAGAGGATACGCAGTATTTT

V gene: TRBV5-1
D gene: .
J gene: TRBJ2-5
clone size: many
CDR3 protein: CASSLGQGGEETQYF
CDR3 DNA: TGCGCCAGCAGCTTGGGACAGGGAGGCGAAGAGACCCAGTACTTC

V gene: TRBV4-1
D gene: .
J gene: TRBJ1-3
clone size: .
CDR3 protein: CASSRPMGDTIYF
CDR3 DNA: TGCGCCAGCAGCAGGCCCATGGGGGACACCATATATTTT

V gene: TRBV5-5
D gene: TRBD1
J gene: TRBJ2-4
clone size: many
CDR3 protein: CASSMDRGDGNIQYF
CDR3 DNA: TGTGCCAGCAGCATGGACAGGGGCGATGGAAACATTCAGTACTTC

V gene: TRBV7-8
D gene: .
J gene: TRBJ2-2
clone size: .
CDR3 protein: CASSLQGNTPNTGELFF
CDR3 DNA: TGTGCCAGCAGCTTACAGGGAAATACTCCGAACACCGGGGAGCTGTTTTTT

V gene: TRBV4-2
D gene: .
J gene: TRBJ2-1
clone size: .
CDR3 protein: CASSQEGRKYNEQFF
CDR3 DNA: TGTGCCAGCAGCCAAGAAGGTCGAAAGTACAATGAGCAGTTCTTC

V gene: TRBV7-9
D gene: TRBD2
J gene: TRBJ2-3
clone size: few
CDR3 protein: CASSLRLAGADTQYF
CDR3 DNA: TGTGCCAGCAGCTTGAGACTAGCGGGAGCAGATACGCAGTATTTT

V gene: TRBV29-1
D gene: TRBD2
J gene: TRBJ2-1
clone size: .
CDR3 protein: CSVASRGDLNEQFF
CDR3 DNA: TGCAGCGTTGCTTCCCGGGGGGACCTGAATGAGCAGTTCTTC

V gene: TRBV29-1
D gene: .
J gene: TRBJ1-5
clone size: few
CDR3 protein: CSVGNGTPFSRGNQPQHF
CDR3 DNA: TGCAGCGTTGGAAACGGGACACCTTTCTCTAGAGGCAATCAGCCCCAGCATTTT

V gene: TRBV6-4
D gene: TRBD2
J gene: TRBJ2-1
clone size: .
CDR3 protein: CASSDSKLASNEQFF
CDR3 DNA: TGTGCCAGCAGTGACTCTAAACTAGCGTCGAATGAGCAGTTCTTC

V gene: TRBV7-9
D gene: .
J gene: TRBJ2-1
clone size: .
CDR3 protein: CASSSSGAKNEQFF
CDR3 DNA: TGTGCCAGCAGCTCCTCTGGAGCCAAAAATGAGCAGTTCTTC

V gene: TRBV6-1
D gene: TRBD1
J gene: TRBJ2-7
clone size: once
CDR3 protein: CASSGRTGDGEQYF
CDR3 DNA: TGTGCCAGCAGTGGAAGAACAGGGGACGGGGAGCAGTACTTC

V gene: TRBV4-3
D gene: .
J gene: TRBJ1-5
clone size: few
CDR3 protein: CASSQWVTGGNQPQHF
CDR3 DNA: TGCGCCAGCAGCCAATGGGTTACAGGCGGCAATCAGCCCCAGCATTTT

V gene: TRBV5-6
D gene: TRBD1
J gene: TRBJ2-3
clone size: .
CDR3 protein: CASSLYEGQGRNTQYF
CDR3 DNA: TGTGCCAGCAGCTTGTACGAAGGACAGGGACGGAATACGCAGTATTTT

V gene: TRBV15
D gene: .
J gene: TRBJ2-1
clone size: few
CDR3 protein: CATSRDGLANYHESFF
CDR3 DNA: TGTGCCACCAGCAGAGATGGGCTAGCGAACTACCATGAGTCGTTCTTC

V gene: TRBV12-3/TRBV12-4
D gene: .
J gene: TRBJ2-5
clone size: .
CDR3 protein: CASSEQDQETQYF
CDR3 DNA: TGTGCCAGCAGCGAACAGGACCAAGAGACCCAGTACTTC

V gene: TRBV29-1
D gene: .
J gene: TRBJ1-1
clone size: .
CDR3 protein: CSVVPIQGKNTEAFF
CDR3 DNA: TGCAGCGTTGTACCGATACAGGGTAAGAACACTGAAGCTTTCTTT

V gene: TRBV12-3/TRBV12-4
D gene: TRBD1
J gene: TRBJ2-5
clone size: few
CDR3 protein: CASRPTGVGETQYF
CDR3 DNA: TGTGCCAGCAGACCAACAGGGGTGGGGGAGACCCAGTACTTC

V gene: TRBV20-1
D gene: TRBD2
J gene: TRBJ2-1
clone size: .
CDR3 protein: CSASSSGDYNEQFF
CDR3 DNA: TGCAGTGCTAGTTCTAGCGGTGACTACAATGAGCAGTTCTTC

V gene: TRBV11-3
D gene: .
J gene: TRBJ2-7
clone size: few
CDR3 protein: CASSSYRSSSYEQYF
CDR3 DNA: TGTGCCAGCAGCTCCTACAGGTCCAGCTCCTACGAGCAGTACTTC

V gene: TRBV7-6
D gene: TRBD1
J gene: TRBJ2-2
clone size: .
CDR3 protein: CASADPGTGVTGELFF
CDR3 DNA: TGTGCCAGCGCTGATCCCGGGACAGGGGTAACCGGGGAGCTGTTTTTT

V gene: TRBV6-5
D gene: .
J gene: TRBJ2-5
clone size: few
CDR3 protein: CASRTGEEAGQETQYF
CDR3 DNA: TGTGCCAGCAGAACAGGGGAGGAGGCGGGCCAAGAGACCCAGTACTTC

V gene: TRBV7-6
D gene: .
J gene: TRBJ1-1
clone size: .
CDR3 protein: CASSLREGDTEAFF
CDR3 DNA: TGTGCCAGCAGCTTAAGGGAGGGAGACACTGAAGCTTTCTTT

V gene: TRBV9
D gene: .
J gene: TRBJ1-4
clone size: few
CDR3 protein: CASSVQGRAGEKLFF
CDR3 DNA: TGTGCCAGCAGCGTACAGGGAAGGGCGGGTGAAAAACTGTTTTTT

V gene: TRBV29-1
D gene: TRBD1
J gene: TRBJ2-7
clone size: .
CDR3 protein: CSVEGTGTAFHEQYF
CDR3 DNA: TGCAGCGTTGAAGGGACGGGGACAGCTTTCCACGAGCAGTACTTC

V gene: TRBV15
D gene: .
J gene: TRBJ2-2
clone size: .
CDR3 protein: CATMGGESGELFF
CDR3 DNA: TGTGCCACCATGGGGGGAGAAAGCGGGGAGCTGTTTTTT

V gene: TRBV24-1
D gene: .
J gene: TRBJ2-6
clone size: few
CDR3 protein: CATMPGSGANVLTF
CDR3 DNA: TGTGCCACCATGCCGGGGTCTGGGGCCAACGTCCTGACTTTC

V gene: TRBV7-8
D gene: TRBD1
J gene: TRBJ2-3
clone size: .
CDR3 protein: CASSTWDSHTDTQYF
CDR3 DNA: TGTGCCAGCAGCACGTGGGACAGCCACACAGATACGCAGTATTTT

V gene: TRBV10-3
D gene: TRBD2
J gene: TRBJ2-7
clone size: few
CDR3 protein: CAISPLGLAGVEQYF
CDR3 DNA: TGTGCCATCAGTCCCCTGGGACTAGCGGGAGTCGAGCAGTACTTC

V gene: TRBV7-9
D gene: TRBD1
J gene: TRBJ1-2
clone size: few
CDR3 protein: CASSLGPGTAYGYTF
CDR3 DNA: TGTGCCAGCAGCTTAGGCCCCGGGACAGCTTATGGCTACACCTTC

V gene: TRBV7-9
D gene: TRBD1
J gene: TRBJ2-5
clone size: .
CDR3 protein: CASTVRTGGPGETQYF
CDR3 DNA: TGTGCCAGCACCGTCCGGACAGGGGGCCCGGGAGAGACCCAGTACTTC

V gene: TRBV7-2
D gene: .
J gene: TRBJ2-7
clone size: once
CDR3 protein: CASRAMGEQYF
CDR3 DNA: TGTGCCAGCAGAGCAATGGGGGAGCAGTACTTC

V gene: TRBV29-1
D gene: TRBD2
J gene: TRBJ2-3
clone size: .
CDR3 protein: CSVELSSGGLRDTQYF
CDR3 DNA: TGCAGCGTTGAATTATCCAGCGGGGGCCTCCGGGATACGCAGTATTTT

V gene: TRBV7-6
D gene: .
J gene: TRBJ2-5
clone size: .
CDR3 protein: CASSLHPGPQETQYF
CDR3 DNA: TGTGCCAGCAGCCTACATCCCGGCCCACAAGAGACCCAGTACTTC

V gene: TRBV4-1
D gene: .
J gene: TRBJ2-1
clone size: few
CDR3 protein: CASSHGPAVEQFF
CDR3 DNA: TGCGCCAGCAGCCATGGACCCGCCGTGGAGCAGTTCTTC

V gene: TRBV6-1
D gene: .
J gene: TRBJ2-6
clone size: .
CDR3 protein: CASSEFVGEDSGANVLTF
CDR3 DNA: TGTGCCAGCAGTGAATTCGTCGGTGAGGACTCTGGGGCCAACGTCCTGACTTTC

V gene: TRBV4-2
D gene: TRBD1
J gene: TRBJ2-7
clone size: .
CDR3 protein: CASSRDSFYEQYF
CDR3 DNA: TGTGCCAGCAGCCGGGACAGTTTCTACGAGCAGTACTTC

V gene: TRBV27
D gene: .
J gene: TRBJ2-1
clone size: .
CDR3 protein: CASTQGDEYNEQFF
CDR3 DNA: TGTGCCAGCACCCAAGGGGACGAGTACAATGAGCAGTTCTTC

V gene: TRBV30
D gene: .
J gene: TRBJ2-7
clone size: .
CDR3 protein: CAWSAGLAPYEQYF
CDR3 DNA: TGTGCCTGGAGTGCAGGATTAGCGCCCTACGAGCAGTACTTC

V gene: TRBV29-1
D gene: TRBD1
J gene: TRBJ2-3
clone size: .
CDR3 protein: CSVEEETGAADTQYF
CDR3 DNA: TGCAGCGTTGAAGAGGAGACAGGGGCAGCAGATACGCAGTATTTT

V gene: TRBV4-1
D gene: TRBD1
J gene: TRBJ2-7
clone size: .
CDR3 protein: CASSQNSGGAYEQYF
CDR3 DNA: TGCGCCAGCAGCCAGAATTCAGGGGGCGCCTACGAGCAGTACTTC

V gene: TRBV5-4
D gene: TRBD2
J gene: TRBJ2-3
clone size: few
CDR3 protein: CASRRTGGTQYF
CDR3 DNA: TGTGCCAGCAGGCGGACGGGAGGTACGCAGTATTTT

V gene: TRBV30
D gene: TRBD1
J gene: TRBJ1-2
clone size: .
CDR3 protein: CAWSANHRDRDYNYGYTF
CDR3 DNA: TGTGCCTGGAGTGCCAACCACCGGGACAGGGATTATAACTATGGCTACACCTTC

V gene: TRBV7-9
D gene: TRBD1
J gene: TRBJ2-2
clone size: .
CDR3 protein: CASSAGTGVNTGELFF
CDR3 DNA: TGTGCCAGCAGCGCCGGGACAGGGGTAAACACCGGGGAGCTGTTTTTT

V gene: TRBV4-3
D gene: .
J gene: TRBJ2-3
clone size: few
CDR3 protein: CASSRVQADTQYF
CDR3 DNA: TGCGCCAGCAGCCGGGTCCAGGCAGATACGCAGTATTTT

V gene: TRBV5-1
D gene: .
J gene: TRBJ2-5
clone size: many
CDR3 protein: CASSPRQQFTQETQYF
CDR3 DNA: TGCGCCAGCAGCCCGAGGCAGCAATTCACCCAAGAGACCCAGTACTTC

V gene: TRBV2
D gene: TRBD1
J gene: TRBJ2-1
clone size: many
CDR3 protein: CASSFGQGLYNEQFF
CDR3 DNA: TGTGCCAGCAGCTTTGGACAGGGCCTCTACAATGAGCAGTTCTTC

V gene: TRBV7-2
D gene: TRBD2
J gene: TRBJ2-5
clone size: .
CDR3 protein: CASSLDGTSGETQYF
CDR3 DNA: TGTGCCAGCAGCTTAGACGGGACTAGCGGGGAGACCCAGTACTTC

V gene: TRBV25-1
D gene: .
J gene: TRBJ2-7
clone size: .
CDR3 protein: CASSFDHLEQYF
CDR3 DNA: TGTGCCAGCAGTTTCGACCACTTAGAGCAGTACTTC

V gene: TRBV5-1
D gene: .
J gene: TRBJ1-1
clone size: .
CDR3 protein: CASSLRHSGTEAFF
CDR3 DNA: TGCGCCAGCAGCTTGAGGCATTCGGGCACTGAAGCTTTCTTT

V gene: TRBV10-3
D gene: TRBD1
J gene: TRBJ2-3
clone size: few
CDR3 protein: CAISELDRVLTDTQYF
CDR3 DNA: TGTGCCATCAGTGAGTTGGACAGGGTCTTGACAGATACGCAGTATTTT

V gene: TRBV20-1
D gene: .
J gene: TRBJ2-7
clone size: few
CDR3 protein: CSARAARDEQYF
CDR3 DNA: TGCAGTGCTAGAGCGGCGAGGGACGAGCAGTACTTC

V gene: TRBV6-5
D gene: .
J gene: TRBJ2-5
clone size: few
CDR3 protein: CASSYSRGETQYF
CDR3 DNA: TGTGCCAGCAGTTACTCCCGGGGGGAGACCCAGTACTTC

V gene: TRBV14
D gene: .
J gene: TRBJ1-4
clone size: .
CDR3 protein: CASSQDRGRGLTNEKLFF
CDR3 DNA: TGTGCCAGCAGCCAAGATCGGGGCAGGGGCCTCACTAATGAAAAACTGTTTTTT

V gene: TRBV7-3
D gene: .
J gene: TRBJ2-3
clone size: few
CDR3 protein: CASSLIFRETDTQYF
CDR3 DNA: TGTGCCAGCAGCTTAATTTTCAGGGAAACAGATACGCAGTATTTT

V gene: TRBV9
D gene: TRBD2
J gene: TRBJ2-7
clone size: few
CDR3 protein: CASSQSSGGAEQYF
CDR3 DNA: TGTGCCAGCAGCCAGTCTAGCGGGGGAGCCGAGCAGTACTTC

V gene: TRBV5-1
D gene: TRBD2
J gene: TRBJ2-3
clone size: many
CDR3 protein: CASRREEGGITDTQYF
CDR3 DNA: TGCGCCAGCAGGAGAGAGGAGGGAGGGATTACAGATACGCAGTATTTT

V gene: TRBV12-3/TRBV12-4
D gene: .
J gene: TRBJ2-1
clone size: .
CDR3 protein: CASSLPGAPRSYNEQFF
CDR3 DNA: TGTGCCAGCAGTTTACCCGGGGCGCCCCGCTCCTACAATGAGCAGTTCTTC